A single sample is the source of the 15 T cell receptor beta chains below, sequenced in a study of T-cell memory formation after mild COVID-19 (dated by TCRdb to the early 2020s). The library was prepared using 5' RACE. The listed sequencing device is Illumina NovaSeq 6000. Clones were called with MiXCR by TCRdb after fastp trimmed the public reads at Q25, and only in-frame beta chains were retained. Merged by CDR3 protein, the rows form single entries marked with the most common genes and DNA. Recorded for this sample are fewer than 650,000 distinct CDR3 sequences; approximately 15% of them occurred a single time. The ten largest clones add up to just over 8% of the sample. Material: PBMCs or a T cell subset sorted from them (not recorded which). All receptors come from an adult woman who had mild COVID-19 (a few samples of this study predate the infection). The sample titles of this study are shuffled in the database, so cell type and time point are left out; the donor was told from shared clones.

This clonotype was observed at least ten times. The V and J genes are TRBV7-2 and TRBJ1-5, with D possibly being TRBD1 (5 bases). The CDR3 is 14 residues long. Trimming removed 1 base from V and 4 bases from J, with 8 bases in between. The germline V gene encodes CDR1 SGHTA and CDR2 FQGNSA. The CDR3 sequence is CASSLDRRNQPQHF. DNA for the CDR3: TGTGCCAGCAGCTTAGACAGGAGGAATCAGCCCCAGCATTTT.

V and J are TRBV18 and TRBJ1-2, with D perhaps TRBD1 (5 bases). From germline, CDR1 is KGHSH and CDR2 LQKENI. CDR3 length equals 14 residues. Trimming removed 0 bases from V and 4 bases from J, with 9 bases in between. CDR3 sequence (DNA): TGTGCCAGCTCACCACCGGGACGTATCTATGGCTACACCTTC. This encodes CASSPPGRIYGYTF.

At least ten counts were recorded for this clonotype. The chain couples TRBV28 to TRBJ1-1; D possibly corresponds to TRBD1 (6 bases). V was pared by 4 bases and J by 3 bases, with 9 bases between. CDR3 length equals 13 residues. Germline CDR1 MDHEN, CDR2 SYDVKM. The CDR3 loop is CASSWNRDTEAFF. The CDR3 region has the DNA TGTGCCAGCAGTTGGAACAGGGACACTGAAGCTTTCTTT.

This clonotype occurred a few times. The chain links TRBV7-6 to TRBJ2-2, with D uncertain. V lost 2 bases and J 3 bases, leaving 22 bases between the germline ends. CDR3 length: 19 amino acids. Germline CDR1 SGHVS, CDR2 FNYEAQ. In nucleotides, the CDR3 is TGTGCCAGCAGCTTATCGACTTTCCTAGGGAACTTGGACACCGGGGAGCTGTTTTTT. Its protein product is CASSLSTFLGNLDTGELFF.

In this sample, this clonotype turned up a few times. This rearrangement joins TRBV12-3 or TRBV12-4 to TRBJ2-2; 10 nucleotides align to TRBD2. The V segment lost 4 bases and the J segment 0 bases; nucleotides outside the gene matches: 8. The CDR3 length is 18 residues. The DNA of the CDR3 is TGTGCCAGCAGTTCGGGACTAGCGAGAACCGCGAACACCGGGGAGCTGTTTTTT. This codes for CASSSGLARTANTGELFF.

The V and J genes are TRBV7-3 and TRBJ2-1, with TRBD1 matching 8 bases. CDR3 length: 15 residues. CDR1 and CDR2 (germline): SGHTA, FQGTGA. V was clipped by 0 bases and J by 5 bases; unmatched bases: 3. CDR3 coding DNA: TGTGCCAGCAGCTTAACACTGGACAGGGACAATGAGCAGTTCTTC. Translated, it gives CASSLTLDRDNEQFF.

The rearrangement links TRBV7-9 to TRBJ2-3, with unresolved D. V was clipped by 5 bases and J by 0 bases, with 15 bases between them. The CDR3 sequence is 16 residues long. CDR1 SEHNR and CDR2 FQNEAQ come from the germline V gene (reference sequence). The CDR3 region has the DNA TGTGCCAGCAGCCCGCGTGGACGGGCTAGCACAGATACGCAGTATTTT. Amino acid sequence: CASSPRGRASTDTQYF.

There are a few counts of this clonotype. The genes are TRBV6-5 and TRBJ2-3; no clear D gene. CDR3 length: 15 residues. V lost 0 bases and J 2 bases, leaving 9 bases between the germline ends. Per the germline V gene, CDR1 is MNHEY and CDR2 is SVGAGI. CDR3 in amino acids: CASSYSARLTDTQYF. The DNA of the CDR3 is TGTGCCAGCAGTTACTCGGCCAGGCTCACAGATACGCAGTATTTT.

This clonotype has only a few counts. The chain employs TRBV21-1 and TRBJ2-4. TRBV21-1 is a pseudogene locus. The CDR3 length is 17 residues. DNA for the CDR3: TGTGCCAGCAGCAAAGAAACCCACAGACTAGCCAAAAACATTCAGTACTTC. It translates to CASSKETHRLAKNIQYF.

The chain links TRBV4-1 to TRBJ2-7; D tentatively fits TRBD1 or TRBD2 (6 bases each). The CDR3 loop spans 15 amino acids. The V and J ends lost 1 base and 4 bases respectively, with 14 bases between them. CDR1 and CDR2 from the germline V gene are MGHRA and YSYEKL. In nucleotides, the CDR3 is TGCGCCAGCAGCCAAGCTCGGGGGCAGGGGTACGAGCAGTACTTC. Protein: CASSQARGQGYEQYF.

The V gene is TRBV20-1, the J gene TRBJ2-1, with D maybe TRBD1 (5 bases). The CDR3 is 13 residues long. Germline V lookup: CDR1 DFQATT, CDR2 SNEGSKA (reference sequence). The V gene lost 0 bases and the J gene lost 4 bases, with 7 bases spanning the gap. CDR3 DNA sequence: TGCAGTGCTAGAGAACAGGTATACAATGAGCAGTTCTTC. It yields the protein CSAREQVYNEQFF.

The chain has TRBV7-9 and TRBJ1-2; D gene ambiguous. Germline lookup yields CDR1 SEHNR and CDR2 FQNEAQ (reference sequence). Trimming removed 5 bases from V and 8 bases from J, with 12 bases in between. The CDR3 has 12 amino acids. The CDR3 reads CASSRERLGYTF. As DNA, the CDR3 is TGTGCCAGCAGCCGAGAGCGGCTGGGCTACACCTTC.

A few counts support this clonotype. The chain has TRBV27 and TRBJ2-6; TRBD1 agrees at 8 bases. The germline CDR1 and CDR2 sequences are MNHEY and SMNVEV (reference sequence). The length of the CDR3 is 16 residues. V lost 5 bases and J lost 3; bases outside the gene matches: 6. The CDR3 spells CASSLNRGNGANVLTF. The CDR3 DNA reads TGTGCCAGCAGTCTCAACAGGGGGAATGGGGCCAACGTCCTGACTTTC. Together with reference TRBV27 and TRBJ2-6, the CDR3 gives the full variable domain: EAQVTQNPRYLITVTGKKLTVTCSQNMNHEYMSWYRQDPGLGLRQIYYSMNVEVTDKGDVPEGYKVSRKEKRNFPLILESPSPNQTSLYFCASSLNRGNGANVLTFGAGSRLTVL.

The chain has TRBV30 and TRBJ2-7, with 9 bases aligning to TRBD1. The germline gives CDR1 GTSNPN, CDR2 SVGIG (reference sequence). The trim removed 1 base at V and 2 bases at J, leaving 3 bases unmatched. The CDR3 spans 14 residues. The CDR3 nucleotides are TGTGCCTGGAGTGCGGGGACAGGGACCTACGAGCAGTACTTC. Translated, it gives CAWSAGTGTYEQYF.

The chain carries TRBV5-1 and TRBJ2-1; D is undetermined. The CDR3 consists of 16 residues. The germline V gene has CDR1 SGHRS and CDR2 YFSETQ. The V end was cut by 0 bases, the J end by 4 bases, with 14 bases between. CDR3 residues: CASSLGKTARYNEQFF. The CDR3 DNA sequence: TGCGCCAGCAGCTTGGGTAAGACGGCCAGGTACAATGAGCAGTTCTTC. The variable domain in full, completed from reference TRBV5-1 and TRBJ2-1, reads KAGVTQTPRYLIKTRGQQVTLSCSPISGHRSVSWYQQTPGQGLQFLFEYFSETQRNKGNFPGRFSGRQFSNSRSEMNVSTLELGDSALYLCASSLGKTARYNEQFFGPGTRLTVL.